These 21 T cell receptor beta chains were sequenced from one sample in a study of Tregs in tolerant kidney transplant recipients. Profiling relied on immunoSEQ multiplex PCR, and the TCRdb table lists in-frame clones only, not all of them. This repertoire includes about 48,000 clones. The input for sequencing was CD4+ T cells from blood, taken before the transplant. These receptors were obtained from a human donor who received a combined kidney and bone marrow transplant.

Of note for this clone: The read is 3 residues too short to cover the CDR3 end, so that end is filled in from the germline J gene. The V call is TRBV5-1, the J call TRBJ2-2, with TRBD2 matching over 7 bases. The CDR3 has 15 residues. Trimming took 4 bases from V and 4 from J; bases not matched to a gene: 7. The germline V gene has CDR1 SGHRS and CDR2 YFSETQ. The sequenced part of the CDR3 DNA is TGCGCCAGCAGCCCTGCGACTAGCCCCACCGGGGAG. Protein product: CASSPATSPTGE. The whole CDR3 sequence is CASSPATSPTGELFF.

As regards this clone: Sequencing ends 3 residues short of the CDR3 end; the germline J gene provides the rest. The chain has TRBV5-1 and TRBJ1-3; no definite D call. The V gene lost 7 bases and the J gene lost 0 bases, with 8 bases spanning the gap. The germline V gene has CDR1 SGHRS and CDR2 YFSETQ. The CDR3 extends over 13 amino acids. The CDR3 sequence: CASGQSSGNTIYF. The part of the CDR3 DNA that was read is TGCGCCAGCGGGCAGTCCTCTGGAAACACC. Complete variable domain (other parts from reference TRBV5-1 and TRBJ1-3): KAGVTQTPRYLIKTRGQQVTLSCSPISGHRSVSWYQQTPGQGLQFLFEYFSETQRNKGNFPGRFSGRQFSNSRSEMNVSTLELGDSALYLCASGQSSGNTIYFGEGSWLTVV.

Notes on this clone: The read gets to within 3 residues of the CDR3 end, and the germline J gene fills in the rest. V is TRBV7-2 and J is TRBJ1-6; D is unclear. The V gene's germline CDR1 is SGHTA and CDR2 FQGNSA. The CDR3 covers 15 residues. The V end was cut by 3 bases, the J end by 7 bases, with 13 bases between. This CDR3 is CASSLGPPRNSPLHF. Partial CDR3 DNA: TGTGCCAGCAGCTTGGGCCCTCCAAGAAATTCACCC.

With respect to this clone: The CDR3 end falls 3 residues outside the read, so it is completed with the germline J gene. The genes are TRBV30 and TRBJ2-5; 11 bases match TRBD2. This CDR3 is 16 amino acids long. V was clipped by 2 bases and J by 1 base; unmatched bases: 6. Germline CDR1 is GTSNPN and CDR2 is SVGIG (reference sequence). CDR3 amino acids: CAWSPLAGVPQETQYF. Partial CDR3 DNA: TGTGCCTGGAGTCCACTAGCGGGAGTTCCCCAAGAGACC.

Concerning this clone: The read gets to within 3 residues of the CDR3 end, and the germline J gene fills in the rest. This chain uses TRBV20-1 with TRBJ2-3, with TRBD1 matching over 7 bases. CDR3 length: 14 amino acids. V trimming: 6 bases; J trimming: 2 bases; junction bases outside the gene matches: 8. Germline CDR1 is DFQATT and CDR2 is SNEGSKA (reference sequence). CDR3 bases read: TGCAGTGCCTACCGGGACAGCTTCACAGATACG. Amino acid sequence: CSAYRDSFTDT. The whole CDR3 sequence reads CSAYRDSFTDTQYF.

As regards this clone: The CDR3 goes on 3 residues after the read ends, and that part is filled in from the germline J gene. The chain links TRBV7-7 to TRBJ2-4, with D tentatively TRBD1 (5 bases). The CDR3 has 13 residues. The V gene's germline CDR1 is SSHAT and CDR2 FNYEAQ (reference sequence). The CDR3 reads CASSLAYQGHQYF. The DNA read from the CDR3 is TGTGCCAGCAGCTTAGCGTATCAGGGTCAT.

Turning to this clone: Read sequence stops 3 residues before the CDR3 end, and the germline J gene provides the missing end. V is TRBV2 and J is TRBJ1-6; a possible D gene is TRBD1 (5 bases). V was pared by 8 bases and J by 7 bases, with 18 bases between. The CDR3 consists of 15 residues. Germline assignment: CDR1 SNHLY and CDR2 FYNNEI. The CDR3 sequence is CASFLMGTANSPLHF. The sequenced CDR3 bases are TGTGCCAGCTTCCTAATGGGGACTGCCAATTCACCC.

Worth noting for this clone: With the read ending 3 residues before the CDR3 end, the germline J gene is used to fill in that end. V gene TRBV20-1 combines with J gene TRBJ2-3; 7 bases fit TRBD1. The CDR3 contains 15 residues. The V gene end was trimmed by 6 bases and the J gene end by 5 bases; junction bases not matched to a gene: 14. CDR1 is DFQATT, CDR2 SNEGSKA, per germline (reference sequence). The DNA read from the CDR3 is TGCAGTGCCCCGCGACAGGGAGTGTTGGGAGATACG. Translating gives CSAPRQGVLGDT. The complete CDR3 reads CSAPRQGVLGDTQYF.

CDR3 bases read: TGTGCCAGCAGCTTAGCGATTTTCAGGTCGAACACCGGGGAG. This translates into CASSLAIFRSNTGE. In full, the CDR3 reads CASSLAIFRSNTGELFF. This chain joins TRBV7-2 and TRBJ2-2; D remains ambiguous. The read ends 3 residues shy of where the CDR3 ends; the end is completed using the germline J gene. CDR3 length: 17 residues. The germline V gene has CDR1 SGHTA and CDR2 FQGNSA. Trimming removed 0 bases from V and 0 bases from J, with 11 bases in between. The full variable domain, completed using reference TRBV7-2 and TRBJ2-2, is GAGVSQSPSNKVTEKGKDVELRCDPISGHTALYWYRQSLGQGLEFLIYFQGNSAPDKSGLPSDRFSAERTGGSVSTLTIQRTQQEDSAVYLCASSLAIFRSNTGELFFGEGSRLTVL.

In regard to this clone: Read sequence stops 3 residues before the CDR3 end, and the germline J gene provides the missing end. This chain joins TRBV7-9 and TRBJ1-3; the match to TRBD1 covers 8 bases. The trim removed 5 bases at V and 4 bases at J, leaving 1 base unmatched. CDR3 length equals 13 residues. The germline gives CDR1 SEHNR, CDR2 FQNEAQ (reference sequence). This CDR3 is CASSQGAGNTIYF. The part of the CDR3 DNA that was read is TGTGCCAGCAGCCAGGGGGCCGGAAACACC.

As concerns this clone: The read ends 3 residues before the CDR3 terminus; that terminus is restored from the germline J gene. The chain employs TRBV5-6 and TRBJ1-2, with TRBD1 matching 10 bases. The germline V gene has CDR1 SGHDT and CDR2 YYEEEE. This CDR3 contains 15 residues. V shed 5 bases, J shed 2 bases, and the junction held 6 bases outside the gene matches. The sequenced part of the CDR3 DNA is TGTGCCAGCAGATTGACGGGACAGGGGAACTATGGC. Translating it yields CASRLTGQGNYG. The CDR3 reads in full as CASRLTGQGNYGYTF. Complete variable domain (other parts from reference TRBV5-6 and TRBJ1-2): DAGVTQSPTHLIKTRGQQVTLRCSPKSGHDTVSWYQQALGQGPQFIFQYYEEEERQRGNFPDRFSGHQFPNYSSELNVNALLLGDSALYLCASRLTGQGNYGYTFGSGTRLTVV.

About this clone: The observed sequence ends 3 residues before the CDR3 terminus, with the missing tail filled in from the germline J gene. V gene TRBV6-2 or TRBV6-3 combines with J gene TRBJ1-1, with D possibly TRBD1 on 6 matching bases. The CDR3 has 14 amino acids. The V and J ends lost 7 bases and 1 base respectively, with 13 bases between them. The germline V gene encodes CDR1 MNHEY and CDR2 SVGEGT. Here the CDR3 reads CASKVDRANTEAFF. CDR3 bases read: TGTGCCAGCAAGGTGGACAGAGCGAACACTGAA.

Details on this clone: The CDR3 is cut off 3 residues early in the read; its end comes from the germline J gene. The rearrangement joins TRBV5-1 to TRBJ1-6, with 11 bases matching TRBD1. V dropped 4 bases and J dropped 9; count of bases not matched to a gene: 3. This CDR3 is built from 14 residues. CDR1 and CDR2 from the germline V gene are SGHRS and YFSETQ. This CDR3 reads CASSIGQGASPLHF. CDR3 bases read: TGCGCCAGCAGCATCGGACAGGGGGCTTCACCC.

With respect to this clone: Coverage ceases 3 residues before the CDR3 finishes, and the germline J gene fills in the end. V is TRBV23-1 and J is TRBJ2-7, with TRBD2 identical over 7 bases. TRBV23-1 is sorted into the ORF group, with uncertain function. V gave up 7 bases and J gave up 0 bases; unmatched junction bases: 12. The CDR3 is 16 residues long. CDR3 sequence: CASTGLPGGVSYEQYF. The sequenced CDR3 bases are TGCGCCAGCACTGGCCTACCGGGGGGTGTCTCCTACGAG.

Points on this clone: The read is 3 residues too short to cover the CDR3 end, so that end is filled in from the germline J gene. The rearrangement uses TRBV5-6 and TRBJ1-1; D ambiguous. Germline loops: CDR1 SGHDT, CDR2 YYEEEE. The CDR3 has 15 residues. V lost 3 bases and J lost 3, with 15 bases in between. CDR3 in amino acids: CASSSQKLVHTEAFF. CDR3 DNA (partial): TGTGCCAGCAGCTCGCAGAAATTGGTTCACACTGAA.

As for this clone: From the germline J gene comes the end of the CDR3, since the read stops 3 residues before it. V usage is TRBV29-1 and J usage is TRBJ1-2; D is uncertain. V lost 4 bases to trimming and J lost 2 bases, with 5 bases between them. The germline V gene has CDR1 SQVTM and CDR2 ANQGSEA. The CDR3 sequence is 11 residues long. The DNA read from the CDR3 is TGCAGCGTTGGAGCGAACTATGGC. Translating gives CSVGANYG. The entire CDR3 is CSVGANYGYTF.

To note about this clone: The observed sequence ends 3 residues before the CDR3 terminus, with the missing tail filled in from the germline J gene. V and J are TRBV7-2 and TRBJ2-2, with 8 bases identical to TRBD1. The CDR3 extends over 15 amino acids. CDR1 and CDR2 from the germline V gene are SGHTA and FQGNSA. Losses at the gene ends were 6 bases for V and 0 bases for J; bases not matched to a gene: 3. The sequenced CDR3 bases are TGTGCCAGCAGACCAGGGGGCGCGAACACCGGGGAG. This translates into CASRPGGANTGE. The CDR3 as a whole reads CASRPGGANTGELFF.

As concerns this clone: The missing CDR3 end, 3 residues past where the read stops, is filled in from the germline J gene. The chain links TRBV7-9 to TRBJ1-6, with 7 positions matching TRBD1. V was pared by 3 bases and J by 8 bases, with 4 bases of the junction left unmatched. This CDR3 spans 14 amino acids. The germline gives CDR1 SEHNR, CDR2 FQNEAQ (reference sequence). The CDR3 loop reads CASSFGTDYSPLHF. The CDR3 bases that were read are TGTGCCAGCAGCTTCGGGACAGACTATTCACCC.

With regard to this clone: Other DNA sequences in this specimen translate into the identical CDR3. The sequenced part of the CDR3 DNA is TGTGCCAGCAGCCGGCAGGGGGCGGGTGGGGAGACC. It encodes CASSRQGAGGET. The CDR3 in full is CASSRQGAGGETQYF. The chain recombines TRBV7-2 with TRBJ2-5; TRBD1 matches 8 bases. The CDR3 goes on 3 residues after the read ends, and that part is filled in from the germline J gene. With 5 bases clipped from V and 5 bases from J, the junction kept 10 bases outside the gene matches. The CDR3 is 15 amino acids. Germline CDR1 reads SGHTA; CDR2 reads FQGNSA.

Turning to this clone: The read ends 3 residues shy of where the CDR3 ends; the end is completed using the germline J gene. The chain couples TRBV19 to TRBJ2-5; 7 positions agree with TRBD1. V was clipped by 5 bases and J by 4 bases; unmatched bases: 7. Germline lookup yields CDR1 LNHDA and CDR2 SQIVND (reference sequence). The CDR3 has 14 residues. The CDR3: CASSPPDRVETQYF. The sequenced CDR3 bases are TGTGCCAGTAGTCCTCCCGACAGGGTAGAGACC.

Note on this clone: Read data end 3 residues before the CDR3 end; the end is taken from the germline J gene. The chain has TRBV5-1 and TRBJ1-4, with 7 bases lining up with TRBD1. The V gene end was trimmed by 4 bases and the J gene end by 8 bases; junction bases not matched to a gene: 8. The length of the CDR3 is 14 residues. Germline V lookup: CDR1 SGHRS, CDR2 YFSETQ. The covered CDR3 bases are TGCGCCAGCAGCCTCAGACAGGGAGGCGAAAAA. It yields the protein CASSLRQGGEK. The full CDR3 sequence reads CASSLRQGGEKLFF. The full variable domain, with the rest looked up from reference TRBV5-1 and TRBJ1-4, is KAGVTQTPRYLIKTRGQQVTLSCSPISGHRSVSWYQQTPGQGLQFLFEYFSETQRNKGNFPGRFSGRQFSNSRSEMNVSTLELGDSALYLCASSLRQGGEKLFFGSGTQLSVL.